The text below deals with one T cell receptor beta chain. What it binds is unknown. The junction and the germline gene differ at one end; a read error may be behind it. The data derive from a study of T cell responses to AZD1222 COVID-19 vaccine. Overall study findings and caveats: Targeting of unmutated variant regions was reportedly seen in nearly half of spike-specific TCRs. At study baseline, merely five or six AZD1222 recipients were seropositive.

The method was immunoSEQ multiplex PCR; TCRdb's version includes in-frame clones alone and lacks a portion of them. In the table there are 85,000 to 90,000 clones, over 85% of which are singletons. CDR1 and CDR2 (germline): MNHEY, SMNVEV (reference sequence). This CDR3 comprises 16 residues. Sequenced material: peripheral blood, taken on day 0 of AZD1222 vaccination. The TCR comes from an adult in good health. The chain joins TRBV27 to TRBJ2-7, with 9 bases fitting TRBD1. The CDR3 spells CASSLTGTGFSHEQYF. CDR3 coding DNA: TGTGCCAGCAGTTTAACTGGGACAGGGTTCTCCCACGAGCAGTACTTC.